Each of the 2 T cell receptor beta chains below was sequenced from the same sample in a study of cytomegalovirus exposure and HLA in healthy donors. Both 60 Vbeta primers and 13 Jbeta primers went into the PCR. Assay: immunoSEQ multiplex PCR; the TCRdb copy retains only in-frame clones and omits some. There are approximately 80,000 clones in the sample; under 80% occur only once, and around 4% lies in the top ten. The sample taken for sequencing was PBMCs. Receptor source: a man aged 60-69 years in good health and CMV-seronegative.

The chain employs TRBV27 and TRBJ2-7, with D unclear. The V gene's germline CDR1 is MNHEY and CDR2 SMNVEV (reference sequence). There are 15 residues in the CDR3. V was clipped by 3 bases and J by 0 bases, with 12 bases between them. CDR3 nucleotide sequence: TGTGCCAGCAGTTTGGTTGACACGAGCTCCTACGAGCAGTACTTC. It is translated as CASSLVDTSSYEQYF.

DNA of the CDR3: TGTGCCAGCAGCACCCGGACAGGGGCGGGAGATGAGCAGTTCTTC. It codes for CASSTRTGAGDEQFF. The J gene is TRBJ2-1, the V gene TRBV5-5; TRBD1 agrees at 9 bases. This CDR3 has 15 amino acids. Germline assignment: CDR1 SGHKS and CDR2 YYEKEE (reference sequence). J was trimmed by 8 bases and V by 4 bases; bases with no gene match: 10. Full variable domain (rest looked up from reference TRBV5-5 and TRBJ2-1): DAGVTQSPTHLIKTRGQQVTLRCSPISGHKSVSWYQQVLGQGPQFIFQYYEKEERGRGNFPDRFSARQFPNYSSELNVNALLLGDSALYLCASSTRTGAGDEQFFGPGTRLTVL.